The T cell receptor (beta chain) under discussion was sequenced for a study of cytomegalovirus exposure and HLA in healthy donors. J lost 5 bases, V lost 6 bases, and 2 bases had no gene match. The CDR3 sequence is 11 residues long. CDR1 is DFQATT and CDR2 is SNEGSKA in the germline V gene (reference sequence). Study-level results: TCR association rates varied by HLA locus in a later analysis, with DRB1 highest and HLA-C lowest. The records held CMV serostatus as the only immune exposure information.

As concerns this clone: What it binds is not known.

The study ran its PCR with 60 Vbeta and 13 Jbeta primers. The protocol was immunoSEQ multiplex PCR, while the TCRdb copy is restricted to in-frame clones and leaves out a portion. The sample records 130,000 or so clones, approximately 80% being singletons. This clonotype was obtained from a woman aged 55 to 70 in good health and CMV-seronegative. The chain is built from TRBV20-1 and TRBJ1-1; 8 bases are shared with TRBD1. The sample was PBMCs. CDR3 protein: CSAGQGTEAFF. DNA of the CDR3: TGCAGTGCCGGACAGGGAACTGAAGCTTTCTTT.